This is a list of T cell receptor beta chains from one sample in a study of STAT3 mutations in large granular lymphocyte leukemia. Sequencing used immunoSEQ multiplex PCR; TCRdb keeps in-frame clones, though not all of them. The table includes approximately 30,000 clones, 65% to 80% detected once. Specimen: peripheral blood mononuclear cells. These receptors were obtained from a woman aged 45-65 years with T-cell large granular lymphocyte leukemia. Some clones in this sample may be carry-over from other donors' samples. The CDR3 runs from the conserved cysteine through the conserved F or W. A D gene is named only where the DNA matches it firmly.

d_gene	v_gene	j_gene	CDR3aa
.	TRBV27	TRBJ2-3	CASSLSILTDTQYF
.	TRBV5-6	TRBJ1-3	CASSFRRSGNTIYF
TRBD1	TRBV5-6	TRBJ2-7	CASGTGDLREQYF
TRBD1	TRBV19	TRBJ2-1	CASSLLGQSYNEQFF
.	TRBV18	TRBJ2-1	CASSTGLPRLSSYNEQFF
.	TRBV5-4	TRBJ2-1	CASSVGHGGYEQFF
.	TRBV25-1	TRBJ1-3	CASSEHSALSGNTIYF
.	TRBV30	TRBJ2-5	CAWSRNAMEETQYF
TRBD1	TRBV18	TRBJ2-7	CASSPGTGYPYEQYF
.	TRBV20-1	TRBJ2-1	CSAPRFNEQFF
.	TRBV2	TRBJ1-2	CASSQIFTAAEEF
TRBD1	TRBV5-1	TRBJ2-7	CASSPPGQGTYEQYF
TRBD1	TRBV27	TRBJ1-2	CASRSTGSIDYGYTF
TRBD1	TRBV18	TRBJ2-2	CASSRTGGVRTGELFF
.	TRBV5-1	TRBJ2-1	CASSFDLGQFF
.	TRBV7-9	TRBJ2-7	CASSLVSEQYF
.	TRBV7-2	TRBJ2-7	CASSFNGAYEQYF
TRBD1	TRBV6-5	TRBJ1-1	CASSLSTGGDTEAFF
.	TRBV27	TRBJ2-7	CASSFRGPDEQYF
TRBD1	TRBV19	TRBJ1-2	CASSIISTGNYGYTF
TRBD1	TRBV27	TRBJ2-7	CASGTGRYEQYF